This record covers a single T cell receptor beta chain. The antigen is undetermined. Under the authors' procedure: From ImmunoSEQ came sequences covering only the junction and carrying no quality scores, so filtering differed. The assay was immunoSEQ multiplex PCR, and TCRdb's table has in-frame clones only and misses some. V and J calls plus clone size are reproduced from that table; the DNA served to infer D and trimming. The sample records some 2,000,000 clones, nearly 97% being singletons. The data were taken from a study of shared clonotypes between healthy human individuals. Study-level findings and limits: Roughly 5.3% of naive CD4 clonotypes were common to a few donors.

Trimming left V 0 bases short and J 0 bases short, with 10 bases between. The CDR3 is 16 amino acids. The V gene's germline CDR1 is SGDLS and CDR2 YYNGEE. Those who donated were healthy HIV-negative adults, with no recent acute infections or vaccinations reported. The chain employs TRBV9 and TRBJ2-1; D is uncertain. The sample consisted of naive CD4+ T cells sorted from blood. As for subset: CD45RA+ positively selected. The TCR sequence derives from a young man in good health. CDR3 DNA sequence: TGTGCCAGCAGCGTAGATCGGGCACTCTCCTACAATGAGCAGTTCTTC. It yields the protein CASSVDRALSYNEQFF. The whole variable domain, filled in from reference TRBV9 and TRBJ2-1, reads DSGVTQTPKHLITATGQRVTLRCSPRSGDLSVYWYQQSLDQGLQFLIQYYNGEERAKGNILERFSAQQFPDLHSELNLSSLELGDSALYFCASSVDRALSYNEQFFGPGTRLTVL.